The sequence of this TCR beta chain was determined in a study of technical replicates of blood from four donors. Here immunoSEQ multiplex PCR was the method, and the copy in TCRdb shows in-frame clones only, minus some. The table lists approximately 70,000 clones, around 97% of them singletons. Germline V CDR1 and CDR2: MNHEY, SVGAGI. The CDR3 covers 15 residues. The V end lost 8 bases, the J end lost 7 bases, and 21 bases lay between the germline ends. This clone has only one observation. The chain uses TRBV6-5 and TRBJ2-1; D possibly corresponds to TRBD2 (6 bases). Sequencing was carried out using T cells isolated from PBMCs. The TCR comes from a human donor in good health. The CDR3 spells CASGLSGLDGNEQFF. For the CDR3, the DNA is TGTGCCAGCGGACTAAGCGGCCTTGATGGGAATGAGCAGTTCTTC.